Here is one TCR beta chain with its context. A second PCR of about 7 to 12 cycles used a sample-barcoded 5' primer and a J-beta primer mix. One entry per CDR3 protein, called by TCRdb with MiXCR from the 5' RACE reads. Among some 1,500,000 distinct CDR3 sequences listed, under 55% were seen once. These data originate in a study of blood T cells in healthy people across ages. Trimming took 2 bases from V and 2 from J, leaving 9 bases between them. Germline CDR1 and CDR2: MNHEY and SVGEGT. This CDR3 has 14 residues. The V call is TRBV6-2 or TRBV6-3, the J call TRBJ2-5; D could derive from TRBD1 or TRBD2 (5 bases each). The sequencing sample was made of blood. The receptor was isolated from a woman younger than 35 in good health. This CDR3 is CASSYGGMQETQYF. The DNA for the CDR3 is TGTGCCAGCAGTTACGGGGGAATGCAAGAGACCCAGTACTTC.